The 21 T cell receptor beta chains reported below all come from one sample, sequenced in a study of circulating CD8 cells and anti-PD-1 response in melanoma. TCR libraries were prepared from roughly 14 ng of total RNA with the QIAseq Immune Repertoire TCR panel. TCRdb independently ran MiXCR on the reads; one entry per CDR3 protein. The sample consists of about 700 distinct CDR3 sequences, 12% of them appearing once. Live CD3+CD8+TCRalphabeta+ cells were sorted into four subsets by PD-1 and/or TIGIT. Sequenced here: CD8+ T cells from PBMCs, sampled at baseline or after one month of anti-PD-1 therapy (not recorded which). Source of these receptors: a human donor with melanoma.

This clonotype is labeled medium-sized. Germline and junction disagree at one end, which may indicate a read error. This chain connects TRBV7-7 to TRBJ2-1, with 12 bases identical to TRBD2. The length of the CDR3 is 15 residues. Looked up from germline, CDR1 is SSHAT and CDR2 is FNYEAQ (reference sequence). CDR3 amino acids: CASSLASGGAYEQFF. The CDR3 DNA reads as TGTGCTAGCAGCTTAGCTAGCGGGGGGGCCTATGAGCAGTTCTTC.

Only a few counts were recorded for this clonotype. The junction differs from germline at one of its ends, possibly a read error. The rearrangement links TRBV4-3 to TRBJ2-1; perhaps TRBD2 as D (6 bases). The CDR3 runs 15 residues. Germline lookup yields CDR1 LGHNA and CDR2 YSLEER. The CDR3, as DNA: TGCGCCAGCAGCCAAGAGATCGGGGGATACAATGAGCAGCTCTTC. Translated: CASSQEIGGYNEQLF.

By share, this clonotype ranks as medium-sized (0.01 to 0.1%). The V and J genes are TRBV18 and TRBJ1-2, with D perhaps TRBD1 (5 bases). The CDR3 length is 15 residues. The V gene lost 0 bases and the J gene lost 5 bases, with 13 bases spanning the gap. In germline, CDR1 is KGHSH, CDR2 LQKENI. The CDR3 sequence: CASSPPHPGVYGYTF. CDR3 coding DNA: TGTGCCAGCTCACCACCCCACCCGGGGGTATATGGCTACACCTTC.

This clonotype is medium-sized in the sample. This chain joins TRBV19 and TRBJ2-7; 10 bases are a match to TRBD2. The V and J ends lost 5 bases and 4 bases, in that order; junction bases with no gene match: 5. The CDR3 is 14 residues long. Germline lookup yields CDR1 LNHDA and CDR2 SQIVND (reference sequence). CDR3 sequence: CASSPGTSDYEQYF. The CDR3 DNA is TGTGCCAGTAGTCCCGGGACTAGCGATTACGAGCAGTACTTC.

This clonotype is medium-sized in the sample. The rearrangement uses TRBV29-1 and TRBJ2-7; 8 bases fit TRBD1. J lost 5 bases, V lost 3 bases, and 3 bases had no gene match. The germline V gene encodes CDR1 SQVTM and CDR2 ANQGSEA. The CDR3 is 12 residues long. This CDR3 reads CSVEDRADEQYF. In nucleotides, the CDR3 is TGCAGCGTTGAGGACAGGGCCGACGAGCAGTACTTC.

This clonotype showed up just a few times. This chain uses TRBV5-1 with TRBJ2-7; D not resolved. The CDR3 totals 14 residues. Germline V gene data show CDR1 as SGHRS and CDR2 as YFSETQ. V shed 2 bases and J shed 2 bases, with 11 bases lying between them. CDR3 region: CASSFEVKPYEQYF. The CDR3 region has the DNA TGCGCCAGCAGCTTTGAAGTTAAGCCCTACGAGCAGTACTTC.

This clonotype was observed once. At one boundary the junction diverges from the germline segment, which might be a read error. This chain uses TRBV5-5 with TRBJ1-1; D remains ambiguous. This CDR3 has 17 residues. Germline V gene data show CDR1 as SGHKS and CDR2 as YYEKEE (reference sequence). CDR3 DNA sequence: TGTGCCAGCAGCTTGGCGCAGCGGACGGGATTGAGCACTGAATCTTTCTTT. This sequence encodes CASSLAQRTGLSTESFF.

By proportion, this clonotype is medium-sized. The CDR3, as DNA: TGTGCCAGTAGTACAGAGGGGACTAGCGGAGACAAGTATTTT. It codes for CASSTEGTSGDKYF. The genes are TRBV19 and TRBJ2-3; 11 nucleotides line up with TRBD2. The CDR3 totals 14 residues. The V gene's germline CDR1 is LNHDA and CDR2 SQIVND (reference sequence). V lost 4 bases to trimming and J lost 13 bases; unmatched junction nucleotides: 10.

This clonotype is termed medium-sized (0.01 to 0.1%). The V call is TRBV2, the J call TRBJ1-1; no definite D call. The germline V and J ends were trimmed by 1 base and 0 bases, with 12 bases remaining between them. Germline assignment: CDR1 SNHLY and CDR2 FYNNEI. The CDR3 contains 16 residues. DNA for the CDR3: TGTGCCAGCAGTGAAGGGGTCGCACCGATGAACACTGAAGCTTTCTTT. Its translation: CASSEGVAPMNTEAFF.

By frequency in the sample, this clonotype is medium-sized. The chain couples TRBV19 to TRBJ2-2; no reliable D call. The germline CDR1 and CDR2 sequences are LNHDA and SQIVND (reference sequence). Trimming removed 3 bases at V and 6 bases at J, with 17 bases between. This CDR3 spans 16 amino acids. The CDR3 sequence is CASSITEHIVSGELFF. In nucleotides, the CDR3 is TGTGCCAGTAGTATCACCGAACACATAGTCTCCGGGGAGCTGTTTTTT.

This clonotype is medium-sized. The chain employs TRBV4-3 and TRBJ2-2; 10 bases are shared with TRBD2. Germline-derived CDR1 and CDR2 are LGHNA and YSLEER. V lost 0 bases and J lost 2; bases outside the gene matches: 3. The CDR3 extends over 17 amino acids. The CDR3 bases are TGCGCCAGCAGCCAAGATCTAGCGGGGGTTAACACCGGGGAGCTGTTTTTT. Its translation is CASSQDLAGVNTGELFF.

The V call is TRBV19, the J call TRBJ2-7; TRBD2 matches at 13 bases. The ends lost 4 bases at V and 4 bases at J; junction bases unmatched: 4. Germline CDR1 reads LNHDA; CDR2 reads SQIVND (reference sequence). This CDR3 comprises 15 residues. CDR3 nucleotides: TGTGCCAGTAGTAGAGGGACTAGCGGGGTGTACGAGCAGTACTTC. Translation gives CASSRGTSGVYEQYF.

This clonotype is labeled as medium-sized. In nucleotides, the CDR3 is TGTGCCAGCAGTTACTCGTTCGGGGGTGAAGCTTTCTTT. Protein product: CASSYSFGGEAFF. V is TRBV6-2 or TRBV6-3 and J is TRBJ1-1; the D gene is possibly TRBD1 (5 bases). The CDR3 consists of 13 residues. The V gene's germline CDR1 is MNHEY and CDR2 SVGEGT. V was cut by 0 bases and J by 7 bases, with 9 bases left in between.

By share of the sample, this clonotype is medium-sized. The V gene is TRBV19, the J gene TRBJ2-7; 7 bases line up with TRBD1. The CDR3 contains 14 residues. Germline-derived CDR1 and CDR2 are LNHDA and SQIVND (reference sequence). V trimming: 3 bases; J trimming: 2 bases; junction bases outside the gene matches: 4. In nucleotides, the CDR3 is TGTGCCAGTAGTATGGACAGGACGGCCTACGAGCAGTACTTC. Residues: CASSMDRTAYEQYF.

Judged by abundance, this clonotype is medium-sized. V and J are TRBV2 and TRBJ1-2; no reliable D call. CDR3 size: 15 residues. Germline V CDR1 and CDR2: SNHLY, FYNNEI. Trimming left V 7 bases short and J 4 bases short, with 19 bases between. The CDR3 DNA reads as TGTGCCAGCACCTTCCTGCCGGCAGAGCCCTATGGCTACACCTTC. Its protein product is CASTFLPAEPYGYTF.

By sample share, this clonotype is medium-sized. The chain links TRBV20-1 to TRBJ2-7; a possible D gene is TRBD1 (6 bases). The CDR3 runs to 14 residues. The germline V gene encodes CDR1 DFQATT and CDR2 SNEGSKA (reference sequence). V was cut by 2 bases and J by 0 bases, with 11 bases left in between. The DNA of the CDR3 is TGCAGTGCTAGATCCCTGGACAGCTCCTACGAGCAGTACTTC. Translated: CSARSLDSSYEQYF.

This clonotype is categorized as medium-sized (0.01 to 0.1%). This rearrangement joins TRBV12-3 or TRBV12-4 to TRBJ2-3; D is uncertain. The CDR3 consists of 15 residues. V gave up 3 bases and J gave up 2 bases, with 12 bases separating them. CDR3 sequence (DNA): TGTGCCAGCAGTTTTATGGCAGATAACACAGATACGCAGTATTTT. It translates to CASSFMADNTDTQYF.

This clonotype showed up just once. The chain employs TRBV9 and TRBJ2-5, with 11 bases matching TRBD2. Germline V gives CDR1 SGDLS, CDR2 YYNGEE. J was trimmed by 5 bases and V by 4 bases; bases with no gene match: 7. CDR3 length: 15 amino acids. The CDR3 DNA reads TGTGCCAGCAGCACGGGACTAGCGGAATGGGAGACCCAGTACTTC. Translated: CASSTGLAEWETQYF.

This clonotype is termed large (0.1 to 1%). The CDR3 DNA reads as TGTGCCAGCAGGGCGAACACTGAAGCTTTCTTT. As protein: CASRANTEAFF. The chain has TRBV6-2 or TRBV6-3 and TRBJ1-1, with no clear D. V lost 6 bases and J lost 1, with 3 bases in between. The germline V gene encodes CDR1 MNHEY and CDR2 SVGEGT. This CDR3 comprises 11 residues.

This clonotype ranks as medium-sized (0.01 to 0.1%). V and J are TRBV7-2 and TRBJ2-3; D perhaps matches TRBD1 (5 bases). Germline V gene lookup returns CDR1 SGHTA and CDR2 FQGNSA. The CDR3 covers 16 residues. Trimming pared 4 bases from V and 3 bases from J, leaving 17 bases between. CDR3 protein: CASSSQQGLRTDTQYF. DNA of the CDR3: TGTGCCAGCAGCTCACAGCAGGGTTTGAGGACAGATACGCAGTATTTT.

This clonotype is labeled large. The chain has TRBV11-2 and TRBJ2-3; 10 bases match TRBD2. Germline values: CDR1 SGHAT, CDR2 FQNNGV. This CDR3 has 15 amino acids. Trimming at V came to 5 bases and at J to 0 bases, leaving 2 bases not matched to a gene. This CDR3 is CASSRTSGSTDTQYF. CDR3 DNA: TGTGCCAGCAGCCGGACTAGCGGTAGCACAGATACGCAGTATTTT.